The table lists the clone carrying this T cell receptor beta chain with many counts. Its antigen remains unidentified. The data are from a study of CD8 T cells in ankylosing spondylitis. Regarding the study as a whole: Characteristic of ankylosing spondylitis blood, it appeared, was a TCR beta motif comprising eight highly homologous variants.

Molecular-barcoded quantitative 5'-RACE produced these TCR beta libraries. TCRdb redid the calling of the 5' RACE reads with MiXCR, one entry per CDR3 protein. The profile shows 330,000 or so distinct CDR3 sequences, roughly 8% of them singletons. This CDR3 contains 11 residues. Germline CDR1 is DFQATT and CDR2 is SNEGSKA (reference sequence). With 4 bases removed from V and 3 bases from J, the gap between germline ends came to 7 bases. The rearrangement uses TRBV20-1 and TRBJ2-7, with D perhaps matching TRBD1 (5 bases). This TCR derives from a male donor with ankylosing spondylitis. Sequences were obtained from blood, either unsorted or a sorted T cell fraction (not recorded which). This CDR3 reads CSAKTDYEQYF. For the CDR3, the DNA is TGCAGTGCTAAGACAGACTACGAGCAGTACTTC.